This T cell receptor (beta chain) was captured in a study of CD8+ T cells in alopecia areata. Findings of the study overall: Scalp and blood samples kept many expanded lesional clones throughout tofacitinib.

The germline V gene encodes CDR1 SGHTA and CDR2 FQGNSA. There are 16 residues in the CDR3. Unmatched junction bases numbered 6, after V lost 5 bases and J lost 6 bases. In the case of this clone: Its target is not known.

cDNA reverse transcribed from extracted RNA served as the sequencing template. The assay was immunoSEQ multiplex PCR, and TCRdb's table has in-frame clones only and misses some. The table shows 270,000 or so clones, with roughly 60% occurring only once. The treatment was: oral pan-JAK inhibitor, 5-10 mg twice daily. Sorting of CD4+ and CD8+ T cells was performed on PBMCs. The source was CD4+ T cells sorted from blood, collected at week 24, from a patient treated with tofacitinib. The chain uses TRBV7-2 and TRBJ2-3, with 15 bases that match TRBD2. The TCR originated in a human donor with alopecia areata. The CDR3 is CASSAGLAGGRDTQYF. As DNA, the CDR3 is TGTGCCAGCAGCGCCGGACTAGCGGGGGGGCGGGATACGCAGTATTTT.